The 10 T cell receptor beta chains below were found in one sample sequenced in a study of radiation and T cells in renal cell carcinoma. Profiling relied on immunoSEQ multiplex PCR, and the TCRdb table lists in-frame clones only, not all of them. The data hold more than 120,000 clones, with about 88% observed a single time. This sample's time point: blood 4 weeks post-SBRT, at nephrectomy. The treatment is: 15 Gy SBRT to primary tumor, nephrectomy 4 weeks later. This specimen was blood, taken from a patient whose treatment included radiotherapy and nephrectomy. The receptor source for this set is a woman in her forties or fifties with renal cell carcinoma.

This chain connects TRBV19 to TRBJ2-5, with D maybe TRBD2 (6 bases). The CDR3 runs 15 residues. CDR1 is LNHDA, CDR2 SQIVND, per germline (reference sequence). Deletions cut 4 bases from V and 2 bases from J, with 14 bases between. The CDR3 DNA sequence: TGTGCCAGTAGTACCCATCAGCGGGCACAAGAGACCCAGTACTTC. It specifies CASSTHQRAQETQYF.

The J gene is TRBJ2-3, the V gene TRBV18; TRBD1 matches at 7 bases. The CDR3 spans 16 residues. Germline loops: CDR1 KGHSH, CDR2 LQKENI. The V gene end was trimmed by 1 base and the J gene end by 2 bases; junction bases not matched to a gene: 6. The chain's CDR3 is CASSPQGARFTDTQYF. The DNA for the CDR3 is TGTGCCAGCTCACCACAGGGGGCAAGGTTCACAGATACGCAGTATTTT.

The chain couples TRBV5-1 to TRBJ1-6; 7 bases align to TRBD1. This CDR3 has 14 amino acids. The J segment lost 9 bases and the V segment lost 0 bases, leaving 3 bases of the junction unmatched. Germline CDR1 SGHRS, CDR2 YFSETQ. The CDR3 DNA follows: TGCGCCAGCAGCTTGGGACAGGGTAGTTCACCCCTCCACTTT. Its protein product is CASSLGQGSSPLHF. Filled out from reference TRBV5-1 and TRBJ1-6, the complete variable domain reads KAGVTQTPRYLIKTRGQQVTLSCSPISGHRSVSWYQQTPGQGLQFLFEYFSETQRNKGNFPGRFSGRQFSNSRSEMNVSTLELGDSALYLCASSLGQGSSPLHFGNGTRLTVT.

The chain employs TRBV4-1 and TRBJ1-3; TRBD1 matches 9 bases. The V and J ends lost 0 bases and 0 bases, in that order; junction bases with no gene match: 3. The CDR3 is 17 residues long. The germline CDR1 and CDR2 sequences are MGHRA and YSYEKL. CDR3 nucleotide sequence: TGCGCCAGCAGCCAAGAGCCACAGGGGGCCTCTGGAAACACCATATATTTT. The encoded protein is CASSQEPQGASGNTIYF.

The chain links TRBV16 to TRBJ1-2; D not certain. Trimming left V 4 bases short and J 1 base short, with 13 bases between. Germline assignment: CDR1 KGHSY and CDR2 FQNENV. The CDR3 length is 15 residues. CDR3 DNA sequence: TGTGCCAGCAGCCCAGGAGCCCCTGGTAACTATGGCTACACCTTC. This translates into CASSPGAPGNYGYTF.

This chain uses TRBV5-6 with TRBJ1-1, with D possibly TRBD1 on 6 matching bases. Germline assignment: CDR1 SGHDT and CDR2 YYEEEE. This CDR3 has 15 residues. V shed 4 bases and J shed 3 bases, with 16 bases lying between them. The DNA of the CDR3 is TGTGCCAGCAGCGACCTAAGTCGGGGGCACACTGAAGCTTTCTTT. Translated: CASSDLSRGHTEAFF.

As regards this clone: One end of the junction does not line up with germline, which may come from a read error. This specimen includes other DNA sequences encoding the same CDR3. The genes are TRBV9 and TRBJ1-1, with D maybe TRBD1 (6 bases). CDR1 is SGDLS and CDR2 is YYNGEE in the germline V gene. The CDR3 runs to 13 residues. The CDR3 DNA follows: TGTGCCAGCAGCCCCCGGACAGCTACTGAGGCTTTCTTT. Amino acid sequence: CASSPRTATEAFF.

This chain uses TRBV7-2 with TRBJ2-7; D is perhaps TRBD1 (5 bases). The CDR3 length is 13 residues. Trimming removed 6 bases from V and 6 bases from J, with 15 bases in between. CDR1 and CDR2 (germline): SGHTA, FQGNSA. The CDR3 DNA reads as TGTGCCAGCAGGAGAGACCAGGGTGGCGAGCAGTACTTC. Translation: CASRRDQGGEQYF.

The CDR3, as DNA: TGTGCCAGCAGTTATTCGACTAGCCTAGGTACGCAGTATTTT. Translated, it gives CASSYSTSLGTQYF. The chain recombines TRBV6-8 with TRBJ2-3; 7 nucleotides agree with TRBD2. This CDR3 comprises 14 residues. From germline, CDR1 is MNHGY and CDR2 SAAAGT. With V trimmed by 3 bases and J by 8 bases, 8 bases remained unmatched.

This clone has only a few counts. CDR3 in DNA: TGTGCCAGCTCAACAATCGAAGGGGATGGCTACACCTTC. Translating gives CASSTIEGDGYTF. The V call is TRBV18, the J call TRBJ1-2, with D maybe TRBD1 (5 bases). Per germline, CDR1 KGHSH and CDR2 LQKENI. Trimming pared 5 bases from V and 6 bases from J, leaving 13 bases between. The CDR3 is made up of 13 amino acids. The full variable domain, its missing parts supplied by reference TRBV18 and TRBJ1-2, is NAGVMQNPRHLVRRRGQEARLRCSPMKGHSHVYWYRQLPEEGLKFMVYLQKENIIDESGMPKERFSAEFPKEGPSILRIQQVVRGDSAAYFCASSTIEGDGYTFGSGTRLTVV.